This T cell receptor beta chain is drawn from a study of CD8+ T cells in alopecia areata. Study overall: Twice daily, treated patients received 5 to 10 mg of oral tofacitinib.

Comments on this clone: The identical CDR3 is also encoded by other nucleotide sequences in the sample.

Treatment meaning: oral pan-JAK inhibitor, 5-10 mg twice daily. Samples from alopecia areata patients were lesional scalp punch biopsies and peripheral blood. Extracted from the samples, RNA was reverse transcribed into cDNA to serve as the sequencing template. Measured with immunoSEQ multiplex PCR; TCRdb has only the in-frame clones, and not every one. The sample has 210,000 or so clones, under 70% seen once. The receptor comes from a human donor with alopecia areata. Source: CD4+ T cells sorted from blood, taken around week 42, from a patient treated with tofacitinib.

Written as DNA, the CDR3 is TGTGCCAGCAGTCGGGACAGACAAGAGACCCAGTACTTC. Residues: CASSRDRQETQYF. The chain couples TRBV2 to TRBJ2-5; 7 bases align to TRBD1. The CDR3 contains 13 residues. After removal of 5 bases from V and 2 bases from J, the junction contained 2 bases not matched to a gene. Germline CDR1 is SNHLY and CDR2 is FYNNEI.